This record looks at one TCR beta chain sequence and its context. Per germline, CDR1 LNHDA and CDR2 SQIVND (reference sequence). Unmatched junction bases numbered 7, after V lost 8 bases and J lost 2 bases. This CDR3 is 14 amino acids long. The sample is drawn from a study of blood T cell repertoires in COVID-19. TCRdb's copy holds only in-frame clones and misses some; the assay was immunoSEQ multiplex PCR. The repertoire holds approximately 11,000 clones, with roughly 82% as singletons. J is TRBJ1-1 and V is TRBV19, with 8 bases identical to TRBD1. Sequencing was performed on peripheral blood. The origin of this receptor is a woman in her sixties or seventies with acute or convalescent COVID-19. The CDR3 DNA follows: TGTGCCAGTGCAGGGGGCTCTGGAAACACTGAAGCTTTCTTT. It specifies CASAGGSGNTEAFF. Combining the CDR3 with reference TRBV19 and TRBJ1-1 gives the whole variable domain DGGITQSPKYLFRKEGQNVTLSCEQNLNHDAMYWYRQDPGQGLRLIYYSQIVNDFQKGDIAEGYSVSREKKESFPLTVTSAQKNPTAFYLCASAGGSGNTEAFFGQGTRLTVV.